Listed below are T cell receptor beta chains from one sample, sequenced in a study of T cell clones after liver transplantation. Method: immunoSEQ multiplex PCR; TCRdb's copy keeps in-frame clones and lacks some. The table records some 80,000 clones, around four fifths of them present only once. Here the sequenced sample was CD4+ T cells from blood, taken around 50 months after liver transplant. Receptors originate from a human patient who received a liver transplant. Part of the T cells may come from the graft donor. CDR3s include the opening cysteine and the closing phenylalanine or tryptophan. A D gene is named only where the DNA matches it firmly. Clone size is given for some rows only: seen once, a few or many times, or a class if the clone is expanded.

>TRBJ2-1|-|TRBV19|TRBD2
CASSAGTTQREKITYNEQFF
TGTGCCAGTAGTGCCGGGACTACCCAGCGGGAGAAGATCACCTACAATGAGCAGTTCTTC
>TRBJ1-3|-|TRBV6-6|-
CASQGGRVSGNTIYF
TGTGCCTCTCAGGGAGGGAGGGTTAGTGGAAACACCATATATTTT
>TRBJ2-3|-|TRBV4-1|TRBD2
CASSAGTSGSTDTQYF
TGCGCCAGCAGCGCCGGGACTAGCGGGAGCACAGATACGCAGTATTTT
>TRBJ2-3|-|TRBV18|-
CASSPREAGTDTQYF
TGTGCCAGCTCACCGCGGGAAGCAGGCACAGATACGCAGTATTTT
>TRBJ1-2|-|TRBV6-1|-
CASSDVLGMGSHYTF
TGTGCCAGCAGTGATGTTTTGGGGATGGGATCACACTACACCTTC
>TRBJ2-5|-|TRBV28|TRBD1
CASSPGTVYQETQYF
TGTGCCAGCAGCCCCGGGACAGTGTACCAAGAGACCCAGTACTTC
>TRBJ1-2|-|TRBV7-2|TRBD1
CASSLSGTENYGYTF
TGTGCCAGCAGCCTGTCCGGGACAGAGAACTATGGCTACACCTTC
>TRBJ1-4|-|TRBV5-4|TRBD1
CASSSKTGNEKLFF
TGTGCCAGCAGCTCGAAGACAGGGAATGAAAAACTGTTTTTT
>TRBJ2-7|few|TRBV2|-
CASSGDLGDEQYF
TGTGCCAGCAGTGGGGACCTGGGGGACGAGCAGTACTTC
>TRBJ1-1|-|TRBV28|-
CASSFIDPTENTEAFF
TGTGCCAGCAGTTTCATCGATCCGACAGAGAACACTGAAGCTTTCTTT
>TRBJ2-1|-|TRBV7-2|TRBD2
CASTGTSGSSYNEQFF
TGTGCCAGCACGGGGACTAGCGGGAGCTCCTACAATGAGCAGTTCTTC
>TRBJ2-7|-|TRBV7-6|-
CASSPNTVNSYEQYF
TGTGCCAGCAGCCCAAATACAGTGAACTCCTACGAGCAGTACTTC
>TRBJ2-5|once|TRBV7-6|-
CASSQLGPQETQYF
TGTGCCAGCAGCCAGCTGGGCCCCCAAGAGACCCAGTACTTC
>TRBJ1-3|-|TRBV4-3|-
CASSQDVRPDRLVGNTIYF
TGCGCCAGCAGCCAAGATGTAAGACCCGACAGGCTAGTAGGAAACACCATATATTTT
>TRBJ2-2|-|TRBV11-3|-
CASSLGRTTGELFF
TGTGCCAGCAGCTTAGGGAGGACAACCGGGGAGCTGTTTTTT
>TRBJ1-2|-|TRBV5-1|TRBD1
CASSLEGTGLDGYTF
TGCGCCAGCAGCTTGGAAGGGACAGGACTTGATGGCTACACCTTC
>TRBJ1-2|-|TRBV7-8|TRBD1
CASSPTGGIHGYTF
TGTGCCAGCAGCCCGACAGGGGGGATCCATGGCTACACCTTC
>TRBJ2-7|once|TRBV11-2|-
CASSFSRGEQYF
TGTGCCAGCAGCTTCTCTAGGGGCGAGCAGTACTTC
>TRBJ1-1|few|TRBV14|-
CASSSSRGAEAFF
TGTGCCAGCAGCTCCTCACGGGGGGCTGAAGCTTTCTTT
>TRBJ2-3|-|TRBV2|-
CASRSRYTDTQYF
TGTGCCAGCAGAAGTAGATACACAGATACGCAGTATTTT
>TRBJ2-7|-|TRBV7-8|-
CASSLAGASVWRSEQYF
TGTGCCAGCAGCTTAGCGGGGGCCTCAGTCTGGCGTAGCGAGCAGTACTTC
>TRBJ2-3|-|TRBV4-2|TRBD2
CASSPSPRRAGGGDTQYF
TGTGCCAGCAGCCCTAGCCCCCGGCGAGCGGGGGGGGGAGATACGCAGTATTTT
>TRBJ2-3|-|TRBV19|TRBD2
CASSTGGSNRRDTQYF
TGTGCCAGTAGTACCGGGGGGTCTAACCGACGGGATACGCAGTATTTT
>TRBJ2-1|-|TRBV6-5|-
CASSRGQEQFF
TGTGCCAGCAGCCGGGGACAAGAGCAGTTCTTC
>TRBJ2-5|-|TRBV9|TRBD1
CASSAKPDRGQETQYF
TGTGCCAGCAGCGCGAAGCCCGACAGGGGGCAGGAGACCCAGTACTTC
>TRBJ2-5|-|TRBV10-3|-
CAISERGLGETQYF
TGTGCCATCAGTGAAAGGGGGTTGGGAGAGACCCAGTACTTC
>TRBJ2-4|-|TRBV4-2|-
CASSQDSPSQNIQYF
TGTGCCAGCAGCCAAGACTCACCCTCCCAAAACATTCAGTACTTC
>TRBJ1-5|-|TRBV6-6|-
CASSYRGDQPQHF
TGTGCCAGCAGTTACCGGGGGGATCAGCCCCAGCATTTT
>TRBJ2-2|-|TRBV14|-
CASSQVGNSATGELFF
TGTGCCAGCAGCCAAGTAGGAAATTCGGCAACCGGGGAGCTGTTTTTT
>TRBJ2-2|-|TRBV5-6|-
CASSYTGSGELFF
TGTGCCAGCAGCTACACAGGCTCCGGGGAGCTGTTTTTT
>TRBJ2-3|-|TRBV7-9|-
CASSLKVDTQYF
TGTGCCAGCAGCTTAAAGGTGGATACGCAGTATTTT
>TRBJ1-1|few|TRBV5-4|-
CASSLYGHTEAFF
TGTGCCAGCAGCTTGTACGGGCACACTGAAGCTTTCTTT
>TRBJ2-5|-|TRBV7-9|TRBD1
CASSLAGTGGVETQYF
TGTGCCAGCAGCTTAGCGGGGACAGGGGGCGTTGAGACCCAGTACTTC
>TRBJ1-1|few|TRBV18|-
CASSRGVNTEAFF
TGTGCCAGCAGTCGGGGTGTGAACACTGAAGCTTTCTTT
>TRBJ2-1|-|TRBV9|TRBD2
CASSVGSGGYNEQFF
TGTGCCAGCAGCGTAGGTAGCGGGGGATACAATGAGCAGTTCTTC
>TRBJ2-7|-|TRBV7-9|-
CASSLAGGSGYEQYF
TGTGCCAGCAGCTTAGCGGGTGGTTCAGGCTACGAGCAGTACTTC
>TRBJ1-1|-|TRBV5-5|TRBD1
CASSRDRGTEAFF
TGTGCCAGCAGCCGGGACAGGGGCACTGAAGCTTTCTTT
>TRBJ2-3|-|TRBV5-6|TRBD2
CASSLRRWLAGVADTQYF
TGTGCCAGCAGTTTAAGACGTTGGCTAGCGGGAGTGGCAGATACGCAGTATTTT
>TRBJ1-3|-|TRBV28|-
CASREEWSSGNTIYF
TGTGCCAGCAGGGAAGAATGGAGCTCTGGAAACACCATATATTTT
>TRBJ2-2|once|TRBV6-1|-
CASSGNLKNTGELFF
TGTGCCAGCAGCGGAAATCTGAAGAACACCGGGGAGCTGTTTTTT
>TRBJ2-5|-|TRBV29-1|-
CSVEGTLKETQYF
TGCAGCGTTGAAGGGACTCTGAAAGAGACCCAGTACTTC
>TRBJ1-6|-|TRBV19|-
CASSPRTDSSYNSPLHF
TGTGCCAGTAGCCCAAGGACGGACAGCTCCTATAATTCACCCCTCCACTTT
>TRBJ2-2|-|TRBV7-8|-
CASSLMTPANTGELFF
TGTGCCAGCAGCTTAATGACACCCGCGAACACCGGGGAGCTGTTTTTT